The source of this TCR beta chain is a study of blood T cells in healthy people across ages. Whole-study context: For every two T cells, template switching captured about one barcoded beta molecule.

Next came a second PCR, run for about 6 to 11 cycles, which used a sample-barcoded 5' primer along with a J-beta primer mix. Via MiXCR, TCRdb re-called the 5' RACE reads, giving one row per CDR3 protein. This sample carries approximately 1.5 million distinct CDR3 sequences, around 36% of them seen once, and the ten largest clones take approximately 10%. On this clonotype itself: Its antigen remains unknown.

Points from the study as a whole: Diversity of TCR beta correlated strongly with naive T cell percentage.

Donors gave 8.5 to 10 milliliters of peripheral blood apiece. CDR3 length equals 15 residues. The germline CDR1 and CDR2 sequences are SGHRS and YFSETQ. V lost 4 bases and J lost 6; bases outside the gene matches: 11. The clonotype comes from a woman aged 25 to 39 in good health. Sequencing was done on a sample of blood. The V call is TRBV5-1, the J call TRBJ2-7; TRBD1 matches 9 bases. The CDR3 spells CASSKTPGQGGEQYF. CDR3 DNA sequence: TGCGCCAGCAGCAAGACACCGGGACAGGGTGGCGAGCAGTACTTC. The full variable domain, its missing parts supplied by reference TRBV5-1 and TRBJ2-7, is KAGVTQTPRYLIKTRGQQVTLSCSPISGHRSVSWYQQTPGQGLQFLFEYFSETQRNKGNFPGRFSGRQFSNSRSEMNVSTLELGDSALYLCASSKTPGQGGEQYFGPGTRLTVT.